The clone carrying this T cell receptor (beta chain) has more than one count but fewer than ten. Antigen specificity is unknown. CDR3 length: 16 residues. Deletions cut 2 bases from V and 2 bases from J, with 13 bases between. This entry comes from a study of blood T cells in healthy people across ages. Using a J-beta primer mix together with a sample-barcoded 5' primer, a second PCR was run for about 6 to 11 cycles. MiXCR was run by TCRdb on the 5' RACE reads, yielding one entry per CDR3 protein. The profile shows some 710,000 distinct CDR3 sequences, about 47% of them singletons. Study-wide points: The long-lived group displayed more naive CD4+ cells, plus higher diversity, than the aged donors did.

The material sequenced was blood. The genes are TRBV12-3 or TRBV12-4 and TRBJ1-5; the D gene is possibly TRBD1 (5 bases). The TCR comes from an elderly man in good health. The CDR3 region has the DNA TGTGCCAGCAGTTTAAGCCAGGGTAGGGGCAATCAGCCCCAGCATTTT. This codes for CASSLSQGRGNQPQHF.